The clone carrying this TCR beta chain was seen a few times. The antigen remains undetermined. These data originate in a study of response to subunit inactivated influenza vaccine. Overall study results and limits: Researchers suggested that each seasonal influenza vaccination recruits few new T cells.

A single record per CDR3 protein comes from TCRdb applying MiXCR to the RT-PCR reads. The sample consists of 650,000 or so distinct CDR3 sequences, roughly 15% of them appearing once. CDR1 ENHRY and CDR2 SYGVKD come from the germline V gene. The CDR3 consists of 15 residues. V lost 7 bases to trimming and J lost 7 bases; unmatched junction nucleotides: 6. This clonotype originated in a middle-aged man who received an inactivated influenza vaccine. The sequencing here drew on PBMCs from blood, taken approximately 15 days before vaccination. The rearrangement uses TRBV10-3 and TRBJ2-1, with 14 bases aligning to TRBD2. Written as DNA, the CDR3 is TGTGCCATCAACCCGGGACTAGCGGGAGAGAATGAGCAGTTCTTC. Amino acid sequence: CAINPGLAGENEQFF.